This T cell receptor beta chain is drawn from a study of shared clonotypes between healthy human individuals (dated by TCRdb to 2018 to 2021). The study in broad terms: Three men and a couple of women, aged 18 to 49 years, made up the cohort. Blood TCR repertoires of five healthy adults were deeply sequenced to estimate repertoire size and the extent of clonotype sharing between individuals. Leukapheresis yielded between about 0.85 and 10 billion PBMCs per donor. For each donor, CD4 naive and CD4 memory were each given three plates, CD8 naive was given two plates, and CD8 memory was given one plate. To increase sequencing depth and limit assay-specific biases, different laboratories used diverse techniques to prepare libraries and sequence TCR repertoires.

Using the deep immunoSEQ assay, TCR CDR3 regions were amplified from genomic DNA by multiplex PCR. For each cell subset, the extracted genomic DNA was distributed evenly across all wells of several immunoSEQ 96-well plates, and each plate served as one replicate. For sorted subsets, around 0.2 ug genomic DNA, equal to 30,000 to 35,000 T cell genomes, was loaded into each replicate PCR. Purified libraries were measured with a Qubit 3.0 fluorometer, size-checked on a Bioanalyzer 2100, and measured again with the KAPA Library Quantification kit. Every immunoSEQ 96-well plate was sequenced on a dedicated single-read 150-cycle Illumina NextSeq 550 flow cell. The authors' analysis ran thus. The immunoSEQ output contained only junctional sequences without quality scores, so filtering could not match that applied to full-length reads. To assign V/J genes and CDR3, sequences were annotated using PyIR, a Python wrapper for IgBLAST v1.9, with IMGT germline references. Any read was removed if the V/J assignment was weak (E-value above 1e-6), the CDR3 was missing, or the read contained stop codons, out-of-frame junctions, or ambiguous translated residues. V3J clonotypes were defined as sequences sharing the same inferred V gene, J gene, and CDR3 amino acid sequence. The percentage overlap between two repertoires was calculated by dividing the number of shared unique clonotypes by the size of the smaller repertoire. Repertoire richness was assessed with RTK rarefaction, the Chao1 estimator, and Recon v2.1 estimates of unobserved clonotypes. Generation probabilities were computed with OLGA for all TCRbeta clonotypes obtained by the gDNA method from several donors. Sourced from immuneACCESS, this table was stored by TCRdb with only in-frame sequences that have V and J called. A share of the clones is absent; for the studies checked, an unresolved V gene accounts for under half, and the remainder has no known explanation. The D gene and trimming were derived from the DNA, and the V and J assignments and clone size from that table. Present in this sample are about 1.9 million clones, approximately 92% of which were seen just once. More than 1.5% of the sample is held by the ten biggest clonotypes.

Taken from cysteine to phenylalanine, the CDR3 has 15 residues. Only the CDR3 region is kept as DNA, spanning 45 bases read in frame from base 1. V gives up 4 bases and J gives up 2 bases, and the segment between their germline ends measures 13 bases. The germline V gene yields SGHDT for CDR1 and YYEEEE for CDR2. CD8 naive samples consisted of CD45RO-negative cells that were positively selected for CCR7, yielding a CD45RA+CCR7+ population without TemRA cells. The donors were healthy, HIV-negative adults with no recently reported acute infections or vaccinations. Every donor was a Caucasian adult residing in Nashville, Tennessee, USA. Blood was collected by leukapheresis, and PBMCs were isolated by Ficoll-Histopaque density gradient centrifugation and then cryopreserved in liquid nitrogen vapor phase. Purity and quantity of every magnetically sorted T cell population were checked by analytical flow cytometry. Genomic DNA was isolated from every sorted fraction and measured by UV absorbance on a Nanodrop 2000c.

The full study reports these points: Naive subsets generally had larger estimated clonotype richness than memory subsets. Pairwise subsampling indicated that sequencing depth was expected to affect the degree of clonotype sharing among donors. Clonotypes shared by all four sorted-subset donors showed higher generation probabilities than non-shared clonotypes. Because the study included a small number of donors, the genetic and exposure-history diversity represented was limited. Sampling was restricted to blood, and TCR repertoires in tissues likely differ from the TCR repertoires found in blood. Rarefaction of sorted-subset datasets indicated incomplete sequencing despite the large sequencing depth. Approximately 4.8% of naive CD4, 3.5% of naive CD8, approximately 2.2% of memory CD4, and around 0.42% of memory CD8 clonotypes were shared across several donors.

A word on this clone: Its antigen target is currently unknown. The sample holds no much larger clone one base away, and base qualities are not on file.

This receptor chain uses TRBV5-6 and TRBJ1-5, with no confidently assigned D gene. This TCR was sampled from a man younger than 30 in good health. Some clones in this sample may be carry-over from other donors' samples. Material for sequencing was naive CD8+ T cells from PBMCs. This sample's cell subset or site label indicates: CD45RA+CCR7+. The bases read TGTGCCAGCAGCCCCTCCGGGGTTGGCAATCAGCCCCAGCATTTT. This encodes CASSPSGVGNQPQHF.